The 28 T cell receptor beta chains presented below share a single source sample, sequenced in a study of blood T cell repertoires in COVID-19. The repertoire was sequenced with immunoSEQ multiplex PCR; TCRdb's copy has only in-frame clones and lacks some. The data show 180,000 or so clones, around 86% seen once. Sequenced: peripheral blood. Source of these receptors: a man in his 60s with acute or convalescent COVID-19.

The genes are TRBV29-1 and TRBJ1-1; 10 bases match TRBD1. This CDR3 has 14 residues. J lost 5 bases, V lost 5 bases, and 8 bases had no gene match. CDR1 is SQVTM and CDR2 is ANQGSEA in the germline V gene. The chain's CDR3 is CSVLRDRGRTEAFF. The CDR3 region has the DNA TGCAGCGTTCTCCGGGACAGGGGAAGAACTGAAGCTTTCTTT.

The V call is TRBV10-3, the J call TRBJ2-3, with TRBD2 identical over 9 bases. CDR1 ENHRY and CDR2 SYGVKD come from the germline V gene. V dropped 6 bases and J dropped 2; count of bases not matched to a gene: 6. CDR3 size: 15 residues. DNA of the CDR3: TGTGCCATCAGGGATAGCGGGAGTGACACAGATACGCAGTATTTT. This codes for CAIRDSGSDTDTQYF.

The chain recombines TRBV19 with TRBJ2-2; weak D call: TRBD1 (6 bases). Trimming left V 1 base short and J 7 bases short, with 10 bases between. CDR3 size: 14 residues. CDR1 is LNHDA, CDR2 SQIVND, per germline (reference sequence). The CDR3 sequence is CASSIGGGVGELFF. The CDR3 nucleotides are TGTGCCAGTAGTATAGGAGGGGGTGTCGGGGAGCTGTTTTTT.

V usage is TRBV5-1 and J usage is TRBJ1-5; TRBD1 matches 7 bases. Germline V gene lookup returns CDR1 SGHRS and CDR2 YFSETQ. CDR3 length: 15 amino acids. V was clipped by 5 bases and J by 2 bases; unmatched bases: 7. The chain's CDR3 is CASSQGGTGNQPQHF. CDR3 nucleotides: TGCGCCAGCAGTCAGGGGGGTACAGGCAATCAGCCCCAGCATTTT.

This clone appeared once. J is TRBJ2-5 and V is TRBV6-5; 8 positions agree with TRBD1. CDR1 and CDR2 from the germline V gene are MNHEY and SVGAGI. V dropped 5 bases and J dropped 2; count of bases not matched to a gene: 7. The CDR3 is 15 amino acids. In DNA form, the CDR3 reads TGTGCCAGCAGTCCGGACAGGGTATTTCAAGAGACCCAGTACTTC. This translates into CASSPDRVFQETQYF.

This sequence joins TRBV6-5 and TRBJ1-5; 10 bases are shared with TRBD1. The length of the CDR3 is 13 residues. Germline CDR1 reads MNHEY; CDR2 reads SVGAGI. J was trimmed by 6 bases and V by 7 bases; bases with no gene match: 3. As DNA, the CDR3 is TGTGCCAGCAACCGGGACAGGGGTCAGCCCCAGCATTTT. This gives the protein CASNRDRGQPQHF.

The V call is TRBV20-1, the J call TRBJ2-7; no definite D call. V was trimmed by 4 bases and J by 9 bases, leaving 13 bases between them. The germline V gene has CDR1 DFQATT and CDR2 SNEGSKA (reference sequence). The CDR3 is 11 amino acids. The CDR3 region is CSAINPFGQYF. The CDR3 DNA reads as TGCAGTGCTATCAACCCCTTCGGGCAGTACTTC.

The gene calls are TRBV19 and TRBJ1-5; 7 nucleotides match TRBD1. This CDR3 region has 18 residues. Germline values: CDR1 LNHDA, CDR2 SQIVND (reference sequence). The V gene end was trimmed by 4 bases and the J gene end by 2 bases; junction bases not matched to a gene: 14. This CDR3 is CASSTKTLQGGRNQPQHF. CDR3 coding DNA: TGTGCCAGTAGTACCAAAACACTTCAGGGGGGTCGCAATCAGCCCCAGCATTTT.

V usage is TRBV19 and J usage is TRBJ1-5; the D is unclear. CDR1 and CDR2 (germline): LNHDA, SQIVND (reference sequence). Trimming pared 3 bases from V and 1 base from J, leaving 7 bases between. There are 14 residues in the CDR3. As DNA, the CDR3 is TGTGCCAGTAGTATCCCCAGGAGCAATCAGCCCCAGCATTTT. Its protein product is CASSIPRSNQPQHF. Variable domain in full (rest from reference TRBV19 and TRBJ1-5): DGGITQSPKYLFRKEGQNVTLSCEQNLNHDAMYWYRQDPGQGLRLIYYSQIVNDFQKGDIAEGYSVSREKKESFPLTVTSAQKNPTAFYLCASSIPRSNQPQHFGDGTRLSIL.

The chain links TRBV6-5 to TRBJ2-3; weak D call: TRBD2 (6 bases). Germline V gene sequence: CDR1 MNHEY, CDR2 SVGAGI. This CDR3 has 15 amino acids. Between the trimmed V and J ends, which lost 6 bases and 1 base, there was a span of 14 bases. The CDR3: CASRWAPGGTDTQYF. The CDR3 DNA reads TGTGCCAGCAGATGGGCCCCGGGAGGCACAGATACGCAGTATTTT.

V and J are TRBV18 and TRBJ2-7, with D perhaps matching TRBD1 (5 bases). The V end was cut by 6 bases, the J end by 1 base, with 10 bases between. The CDR3 has 13 residues. The germline gives CDR1 KGHSH, CDR2 LQKENI. DNA for the CDR3: TGTGCCAGCTCCTCTCCAGGGTCCTACGAGCAGTACTTC. Its translation is CASSSPGSYEQYF.

CDR3 sequence: CASSFQAGGNYGYTF. In DNA, the CDR3 is TGCGCCAGCAGCTTCCAAGCTGGAGGTAACTATGGCTACACCTTC. The chain combines TRBV5-1 with TRBJ1-2; no definite D call. Per germline, CDR1 SGHRS and CDR2 YFSETQ. The length of the CDR3 is 15 residues. Trimming removed 2 bases from V and 1 base from J, with 12 bases in between.

This clone was seen only a few times. This chain's CDR3 is CASLSGTLYGYTF. DNA for the CDR3: TGTGCCAGCTTATCCGGGACACTTTATGGCTACACCTTC. The chain couples TRBV6-5 to TRBJ1-2; D possibly corresponds to TRBD1 (6 bases). The CDR3 length is 13 residues. In germline, CDR1 is MNHEY, CDR2 SVGAGI. V was trimmed by 8 bases and J by 5 bases, leaving 15 bases between them.

This clone came up a few times. This rearrangement joins TRBV7-6 to TRBJ1-5; D perhaps matches TRBD1 (5 bases). This CDR3 has 16 amino acids. The germline gives CDR1 SGHVS, CDR2 FNYEAQ. Deletions cut 5 bases from V and 6 bases from J, with 20 bases between. Here the CDR3 DNA reads TGTGCCAGCAGCCCGCGGGGGGGAGATCCCTTTCAGCCCCAGCATTTT. This encodes CASSPRGGDPFQPQHF.

The chain uses TRBV3-1 (or the pseudogene TRBV3-2) and TRBJ1-2; TRBD1 is a possible D gene (5 bases). Trimming removed 3 bases at V and 0 bases at J, with 17 bases between. CDR1 is LGHDT, CDR2 YNNKEL, per germline (reference sequence). The CDR3 is 17 residues long. The CDR3 reads CASSHSPPREANYGYTF. The CDR3 region has the DNA TGTGCCAGCAGCCACTCTCCCCCCAGGGAAGCTAACTATGGCTACACCTTC.

V gene TRBV21-1 combines with J gene TRBJ2-7; the table's D gene call, TRBD1, was not cross checked with the DNA. TRBV21-1 is noted as a pseudogene. The CDR3 totals 16 residues. CDR3 protein: CASSKGTTGVDGEQYF. The CDR3 DNA sequence: TGTGCCAGCAGCAAAGGGACCACAGGGGTCGACGGCGAGCAGTACTTC.

This clone was seen more than once but under ten times. The chain employs TRBV18 and TRBJ2-2; D not resolved. Between the trimmed V and J ends, which lost 3 bases and 6 bases, there was a span of 5 bases. Per germline, CDR1 KGHSH and CDR2 LQKENI. This CDR3 contains 12 residues. CDR3: CASSPEAGELFF. In DNA form, the CDR3 reads TGTGCCAGCTCACCCGAGGCCGGGGAGCTGTTTTTT.

The gene calls are TRBV19 and TRBJ1-2; 9 bases agree with TRBD1. The CDR3 consists of 15 residues. Unmatched junction bases numbered 8, after V lost 5 bases and J lost 4 bases. Germline CDR1 and CDR2: LNHDA and SQIVND (reference sequence). As DNA, the CDR3 is TGTGCCAGTAGTCTTTGGACAGGGGCTAGCTATGGCTACACCTTC. It is translated as CASSLWTGASYGYTF.

The genes are TRBV10-3 and TRBJ1-2; TRBD1 agrees at 9 bases. Germline CDR1 reads ENHRY; CDR2 reads SYGVKD. CDR3 length: 14 amino acids. V shed 3 bases and J 6 bases; nucleotides not matched to a gene: 5. CDR3 nucleotide sequence: TGTGCCATCAGTGACTATGGACAGGGGAATGGCTACACCTTC. This gives the protein CAISDYGQGNGYTF.

The gene calls are TRBV7-9 and TRBJ1-3; 8 bases fit TRBD1. CDR1 is SEHNR, CDR2 FQNEAQ, per germline (reference sequence). There are 15 residues in the CDR3. V gave up 5 bases and J gave up 4 bases; unmatched junction bases: 7. CDR3 region: CASSPQGVYGNTIYF. CDR3 coding DNA: TGTGCCAGCAGCCCACAGGGGGTTTACGGAAACACCATATATTTT.

The chain is built from TRBV28 and TRBJ2-1; tentatively, D is TRBD2 (5 bases). Germline lookup yields CDR1 MDHEN and CDR2 SYDVKM. Trimming stripped 3 bases from V and 12 bases from J, with 12 bases between. The CDR3 length is 12 residues. The CDR3 DNA is TGTGCCAGCAGTTTCCGAGATGAGGGGCAGTTCTTC. Amino acid sequence: CASSFRDEGQFF.

The chain is built from TRBV6-5 and TRBJ1-3; D is perhaps TRBD1 (6 bases). The germline CDR1 and CDR2 sequences are MNHEY and SVGAGI. The V end lost 4 bases, the J end lost 2 bases, and 9 bases lay between the germline ends. This CDR3 is 14 amino acids long. The CDR3 spells CASSWGGPGNTIYF. The CDR3 nucleotides are TGTGCCAGCAGTTGGGGGGGGCCTGGAAACACCATATATTTT.

The table lists this clone with a few counts. The V and J genes are TRBV18 and TRBJ1-5; 8 bases fit TRBD1. CDR3 length: 16 residues. V dropped 3 bases and J dropped 6; count of bases not matched to a gene: 10. CDR1 and CDR2 (germline): KGHSH, LQKENI. In DNA, the CDR3 is TGTGCCAGCTCACCGCTCGGACAGGGCCTGGGTCAGCCCCAGCATTTT. This gives the protein CASSPLGQGLGQPQHF.

This clone was detected once. This chain links TRBV10-3 with TRBJ1-5; 9 bases line up with TRBD1. Germline V gene sequence: CDR1 ENHRY, CDR2 SYGVKD. Unmatched junction bases numbered 5, after V lost 8 bases and J lost 3 bases. The CDR3 runs 14 residues. The CDR3: CAISGTGNNQPQHF. Written as DNA, the CDR3 is TGTGCCATCTCCGGGACAGGGAACAATCAGCCCCAGCATTTT.

This clone was detected many times. This rearrangement joins TRBV12-2 to TRBJ2-5; no check of the table's D call, TRBD1, against the DNA was made. TRBV12-2 is listed as a pseudogene. This CDR3 contains 15 residues. The CDR3 bases are TGTGCAAGTCGCTTTCCCCGGGACAGGGGCGAGACCCAGTACTTC. It specifies CASRFPRDRGETQYF.

The chain employs TRBV7-2 and TRBJ2-1, with a possible D match to TRBD2 (5 bases). Germline V gene lookup returns CDR1 SGHTA and CDR2 FQGNSA. Trimming removed 3 bases at V and 4 bases at J, with 7 bases between. The CDR3 is made up of 13 amino acids. The CDR3 sequence is CASSFGLYNEQFF. CDR3 DNA: TGTGCCAGCAGCTTTGGACTTTACAATGAGCAGTTCTTC.

The rearrangement uses TRBV18 and TRBJ1-3; TRBD1 matches at 7 bases. The CDR3 contains 14 residues. V shed 3 bases, J shed 2 bases, and the junction held 1 base outside the gene matches. Per germline, CDR1 KGHSH and CDR2 LQKENI. The CDR3: CASSPGTAGNTIYF. The CDR3 nucleotides read TGTGCCAGCTCACCTGGGACAGCTGGAAACACCATATATTTT.

The rearrangement links TRBV24-1 to TRBJ1-5, with a possible D match to TRBD1 (5 bases). There are 16 residues in the CDR3. Trimming stripped 2 bases from V and 4 bases from J, with 14 bases between. Germline V lookup: CDR1 KGHDR, CDR2 SFDVKD. The CDR3 DNA sequence: TGTGCCACCAGTGATTCGACGCAGGGAATGAATCAGCCCCAGCATTTT. It specifies CATSDSTQGMNQPQHF.